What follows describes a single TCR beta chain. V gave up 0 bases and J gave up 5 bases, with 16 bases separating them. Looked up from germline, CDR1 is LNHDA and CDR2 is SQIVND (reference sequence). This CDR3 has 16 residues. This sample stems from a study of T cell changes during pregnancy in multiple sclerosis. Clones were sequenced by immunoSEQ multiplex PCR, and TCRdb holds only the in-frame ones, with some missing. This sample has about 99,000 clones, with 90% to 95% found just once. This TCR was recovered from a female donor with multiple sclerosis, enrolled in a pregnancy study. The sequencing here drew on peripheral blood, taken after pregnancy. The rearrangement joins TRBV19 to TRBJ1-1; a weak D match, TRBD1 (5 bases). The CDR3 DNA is TGTGCCAGTAGTATAGAAGGGGTGCCAGGCAGAACTGAAGCTTTCTTT. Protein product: CASSIEGVPGRTEAFF.